The rows below give T cell receptor beta chains drawn from one sample of a study of blood T cell repertoires in COVID-19. Sequencing was performed with immunoSEQ multiplex PCR; in TCRdb, only in-frame clones are kept and a portion is missing. The sample has under 55,000 clones, almost 80% seen once. Material: PBMCs or T cells enriched from blood (not recorded which). These receptors were taken from a woman aged 45-65 years with acute COVID-19. The CDR3 runs from the conserved cysteine through the conserved F or W. Fields, in order: CDR3 protein, CDR3 DNA, D gene, clone size, J gene, V gene. D genes are given only for firm matches. Only some rows state a clone size, as once, few, many or a class for expanded clones.

CDR3aa: CASSAQVSSYNSPLHF; CDR3nt: TGTGCCAGCAGCGCACAGGTCAGCTCCTATAATTCACCCCTCCACTTT; d_gene: -; abundance: -; j_gene: TRBJ1-6; v_gene: TRBV7-2
CDR3aa: CASSPWDMTGYTF; CDR3nt: TGTGCCAGCAGCCCCTGGGACATGACTGGCTACACCTTC; d_gene: -; abundance: -; j_gene: TRBJ1-2; v_gene: TRBV7-2
CDR3aa: CASSFGGGRTDTQYF; CDR3nt: TGTGCCAGCAGCTTCGGGGGGGGGCGCACAGATACGCAGTATTTT; d_gene: TRBD2; abundance: -; j_gene: TRBJ2-3; v_gene: TRBV7-2
CDR3aa: CASSQGQGFTDTQYF; CDR3nt: TGTGCCAGCAGTCAGGGACAGGGATTCACAGATACGCAGTATTTT; d_gene: TRBD1; abundance: -; j_gene: TRBJ2-3; v_gene: TRBV2
CDR3aa: CASGSWTGRTGELFF; CDR3nt: TGTGCTAGTGGTTCTTGGACAGGGCGCACCGGGGAGCTGTTTTTT; d_gene: TRBD1; abundance: -; j_gene: TRBJ2-2; v_gene: TRBV12-5
CDR3aa: CASSPREDYGYTF; CDR3nt: TGTGCCAGCAGCCCTCGTGAGGACTATGGCTACACCTTC; d_gene: -; abundance: -; j_gene: TRBJ1-2; v_gene: TRBV3-1/TRBV3-2
CDR3aa: CAPMGGMNTEAFF; CDR3nt: TGTGCCCCAATGGGGGGGATGAACACTGAAGCTTTCTTT; d_gene: -; abundance: -; j_gene: TRBJ1-1; v_gene: TRBV2
CDR3aa: CASSEGWGVYNEQFF; CDR3nt: TGCGCCAGCAGTGAGGGGTGGGGGGTCTACAATGAGCAGTTCTTC; d_gene: -; abundance: -; j_gene: TRBJ2-1; v_gene: TRBV10-2
CDR3aa: CSLIVPGQGAFADTQYF; CDR3nt: TGCAGCCTCATTGTCCCGGGACAGGGGGCATTTGCAGATACGCAGTATTTT; d_gene: TRBD1; abundance: -; j_gene: TRBJ2-3; v_gene: TRBV29-1
CDR3aa: CASSFGLAGAKNTGELFF; CDR3nt: TGCGCCAGCAGCTTCGGACTAGCGGGGGCCAAGAACACCGGGGAGCTGTTTTTT; d_gene: TRBD2; abundance: -; j_gene: TRBJ2-2; v_gene: TRBV5-1
CDR3aa: CASSRGQGGYNEQFF; CDR3nt: TGTGCCAGCAGTCGCGGACAGGGGGGGTACAATGAGCAGTTCTTC; d_gene: TRBD1; abundance: -; j_gene: TRBJ2-1; v_gene: TRBV28
CDR3aa: CASSVSTGNGELFF; CDR3nt: TGTGCCAGCAGCGTATCCACAGGGAACGGGGAGCTGTTTTTT; d_gene: -; abundance: -; j_gene: TRBJ2-2; v_gene: TRBV9
CDR3aa: CSVGQGQETQYF; CDR3nt: TGCAGCGTTGGACAGGGACAGGAGACCCAGTACTTC; d_gene: TRBD1; abundance: -; j_gene: TRBJ2-5; v_gene: TRBV29-1
CDR3aa: CAIRGDTSSYEQYF; CDR3nt: TGTGCCATCAGGGGGGACACTAGCTCCTACGAGCAGTACTTC; d_gene: -; abundance: -; j_gene: TRBJ2-7; v_gene: TRBV10-3
CDR3aa: CASSFPTSGGNNEQFF; CDR3nt: TGTGCCAGCAGCTTCCCGACTAGCGGGGGCAACAATGAGCAGTTCTTC; d_gene: TRBD2; abundance: -; j_gene: TRBJ2-1; v_gene: TRBV11-2
CDR3aa: CASSFVYGNTEAFF; CDR3nt: TGTGCCAGCAGTTTTGTGTACGGTAACACTGAAGCTTTCTTT; d_gene: -; abundance: -; j_gene: TRBJ1-1; v_gene: TRBV27
CDR3aa: CASSPRGKGEKLFF; CDR3nt: TGTGCCAGCAGCCCTCGTGGGAAGGGGGAAAAACTGTTTTTT; d_gene: -; abundance: -; j_gene: TRBJ1-4; v_gene: TRBV13
CDR3aa: CASSPGQERNTIYF; CDR3nt: TGTGCCAGCTCTCCGGGACAGGAAAGAAACACCATATATTTT; d_gene: TRBD1; abundance: -; j_gene: TRBJ1-3; v_gene: TRBV18
CDR3aa: CATSLLAGATDTQYF; CDR3nt: TGTGCCACCAGTCTCCTAGCGGGGGCCACAGATACGCAGTATTTT; d_gene: TRBD2; abundance: -; j_gene: TRBJ2-3; v_gene: TRBV15
CDR3aa: CASRPHSGTEAFF; CDR3nt: TGTGCCAGCAGGCCCCACTCGGGCACTGAAGCTTTCTTT; d_gene: -; abundance: once; j_gene: TRBJ1-1; v_gene: TRBV6-4
CDR3aa: CASSLGLDHYGYTF; CDR3nt: TGTGCCAGCAGTTTGGGCCTCGATCACTATGGCTACACCTTC; d_gene: -; abundance: -; j_gene: TRBJ1-2; v_gene: TRBV28
CDR3aa: CAISGDPQGRYGYTF; CDR3nt: TGTGCCATCTCCGGGGACCCTCAAGGGAGGTATGGCTACACCTTC; d_gene: -; abundance: -; j_gene: TRBJ1-2; v_gene: TRBV28
CDR3aa: CASSRGDRDVRYTF; CDR3nt: TGTGCCAGTAGCCGAGGGGACAGAGACGTACGATACACCTTC; d_gene: TRBD1; abundance: -; j_gene: TRBJ1-2; v_gene: TRBV19
CDR3aa: CASSRLAGAADTQYF; CDR3nt: TGTGCCAGTAGTCGACTAGCGGGGGCTGCAGATACGCAGTATTTT; d_gene: TRBD2; abundance: -; j_gene: TRBJ2-3; v_gene: TRBV19
CDR3aa: CASSSHGGRINSPLHF; CDR3nt: TGTGCCAGCAGTTCCCACGGGGGACGGATTAATTCACCCCTCCACTTT; d_gene: -; abundance: -; j_gene: TRBJ1-6; v_gene: TRBV6-5
CDR3aa: CASSYSPTDSGNTIYF; CDR3nt: TGTGCCAGCAGTTACTCCCCGACAGACTCTGGAAACACCATATATTTT; d_gene: -; abundance: once; j_gene: TRBJ1-3; v_gene: TRBV6-5
CDR3aa: CASSGGQATNEKLFF; CDR3nt: TGTGCCAGCAGTGGGGGACAGGCAACTAATGAAAAACTGTTTTTT; d_gene: TRBD1; abundance: -; j_gene: TRBJ1-4; v_gene: TRBV6-6
CDR3aa: CASSLSRDRGFGNTIYF; CDR3nt: TGTGCCAGCAGCCTCTCTAGGGACAGGGGTTTCGGAAACACCATATATTTT; d_gene: TRBD1; abundance: -; j_gene: TRBJ1-3; v_gene: TRBV11-2
CDR3aa: CASRPTGDTNEKLFF; CDR3nt: TGTGCCAGTAGACCCACAGGGGATACTAATGAAAAACTGTTTTTT; d_gene: TRBD1; abundance: -; j_gene: TRBJ1-4; v_gene: TRBV19
CDR3aa: CASSDERGGSYEQYF; CDR3nt: TGCGCCAGCAGCGATGAACGCGGGGGAAGCTACGAGCAGTACTTC; d_gene: TRBD2; abundance: -; j_gene: TRBJ2-7; v_gene: TRBV5-1
CDR3aa: CASSNGGGADTQYF; CDR3nt: TGTGCCAGCAGCAACGGGGGGGGCGCAGATACGCAGTATTTT; d_gene: TRBD2; abundance: once; j_gene: TRBJ2-3; v_gene: TRBV3-1/TRBV3-2
CDR3aa: CASRDPGTGNTGELFF; CDR3nt: TGTGCCAGCAGAGACCCCGGGACAGGGAACACCGGGGAGCTGTTTTTT; d_gene: TRBD1; abundance: -; j_gene: TRBJ2-2; v_gene: TRBV25-1
CDR3aa: CASRWGGNQPQHF; CDR3nt: TGTGCCAGTCGATGGGGCGGCAATCAGCCCCAGCATTTT; d_gene: -; abundance: -; j_gene: TRBJ1-5; v_gene: TRBV2
CDR3aa: CASSLRDSHNEQFF; CDR3nt: TGTGCCAGCAGTCTCCGGGACAGTCACAATGAGCAGTTCTTC; d_gene: TRBD1; abundance: -; j_gene: TRBJ2-1; v_gene: TRBV6-5
CDR3aa: CASSPRRGDRYQETQYF; CDR3nt: TGTGCCAGCAGTCCAAGGAGGGGGGACAGGTACCAAGAGACCCAGTACTTC; d_gene: TRBD1; abundance: -; j_gene: TRBJ2-5; v_gene: TRBV6-6
CDR3aa: CASSLFGGHTNRDTQYF; CDR3nt: TGTGCCAGCAGTTTATTCGGCGGACATACGAATCGGGATACGCAGTATTTT; d_gene: -; abundance: -; j_gene: TRBJ2-3; v_gene: TRBV27
CDR3aa: CASSLGQGAWNTEAFF; CDR3nt: TGCGCCAGCAGCTTGGGACAGGGGGCATGGAACACTGAAGCTTTCTTT; d_gene: TRBD1; abundance: -; j_gene: TRBJ1-1; v_gene: TRBV5-1
CDR3aa: CASSQDPDSSGNTIYF; CDR3nt: TGCGCCAGCAGCCAAGATCCGGACAGCTCTGGAAACACCATATATTTT; d_gene: -; abundance: few; j_gene: TRBJ1-3; v_gene: TRBV4-1
CDR3aa: CASSGLPYEQYF; CDR3nt: TGTGCCAGCAGTGGACTTCCCTACGAGCAGTACTTC; d_gene: -; abundance: -; j_gene: TRBJ2-7; v_gene: TRBV28
CDR3aa: CASSQVVQTSGGAPYTQYF; CDR3nt: TGTGCCAGCAGCCAAGTTGTACAGACTAGCGGGGGGGCTCCATATACGCAGTATTTT; d_gene: TRBD2; abundance: -; j_gene: TRBJ2-3; v_gene: TRBV4-2
CDR3aa: CASDLGLTINEQFF; CDR3nt: TGTGCCAGCGACTTGGGTCTTACTATCAATGAGCAGTTCTTC; d_gene: -; abundance: -; j_gene: TRBJ2-1; v_gene: TRBV5-6
CDR3aa: CAHGGRSYNSPLHF; CDR3nt: TGTGCCCATGGGGGCAGGTCCTATAATTCACCCCTCCACTTT; d_gene: -; abundance: few; j_gene: TRBJ1-6; v_gene: TRBV6-5
CDR3aa: CASSSLPGAPGTSSYEQYF; CDR3nt: TGTGCCAGCAGTTCCCTACCCGGTGCTCCGGGAACAAGCTCCTACGAGCAGTACTTC; d_gene: -; abundance: -; j_gene: TRBJ2-7; v_gene: TRBV28